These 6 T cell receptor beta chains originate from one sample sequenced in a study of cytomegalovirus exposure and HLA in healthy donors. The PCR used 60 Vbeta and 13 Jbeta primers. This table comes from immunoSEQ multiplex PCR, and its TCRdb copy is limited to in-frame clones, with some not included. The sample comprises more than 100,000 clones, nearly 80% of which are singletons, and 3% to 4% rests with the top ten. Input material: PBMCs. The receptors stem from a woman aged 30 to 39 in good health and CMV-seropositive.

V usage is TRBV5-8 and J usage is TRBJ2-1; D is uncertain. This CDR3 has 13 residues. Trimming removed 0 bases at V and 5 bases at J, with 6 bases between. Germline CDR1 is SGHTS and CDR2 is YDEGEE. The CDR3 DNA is TGTGCCAGCAGCTTGGACACTAACAATGAGCAGTTCTTC. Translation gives CASSLDTNNEQFF.

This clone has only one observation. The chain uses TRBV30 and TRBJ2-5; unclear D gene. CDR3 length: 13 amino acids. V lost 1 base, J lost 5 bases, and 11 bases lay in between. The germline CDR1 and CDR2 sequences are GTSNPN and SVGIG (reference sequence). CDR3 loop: CAWSASLRETQYF. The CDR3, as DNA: TGTGCCTGGAGTGCTTCTCTCCGGGAGACCCAGTACTTC.

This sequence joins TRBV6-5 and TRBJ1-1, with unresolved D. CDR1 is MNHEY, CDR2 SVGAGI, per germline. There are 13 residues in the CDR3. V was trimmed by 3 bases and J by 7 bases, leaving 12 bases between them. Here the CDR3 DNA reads TGTGCCAGCAGTTATAACTCGGTGGTTGAAGCTTTCTTT. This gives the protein CASSYNSVVEAFF.

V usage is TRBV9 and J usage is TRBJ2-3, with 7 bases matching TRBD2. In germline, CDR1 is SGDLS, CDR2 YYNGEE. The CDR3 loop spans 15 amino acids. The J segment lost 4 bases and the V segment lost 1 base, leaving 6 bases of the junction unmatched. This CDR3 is CASSVSAGVSDTQYF. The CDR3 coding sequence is TGTGCCAGCAGCGTATCGGCGGGGGTTTCAGATACGCAGTATTTT.

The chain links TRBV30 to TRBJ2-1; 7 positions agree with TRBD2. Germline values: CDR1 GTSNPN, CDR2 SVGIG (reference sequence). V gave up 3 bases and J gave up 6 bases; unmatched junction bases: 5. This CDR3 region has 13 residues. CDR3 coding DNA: TGTGCCTGGAGATCTAGCGGATTCAATGAGCAGTTCTTC. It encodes CAWRSSGFNEQFF.

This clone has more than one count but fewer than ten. The CDR3 protein is CAWIPAGERRPFF. DNA of the CDR3: TGTGCCTGGATCCCAGCGGGGGAGCGCAGGCCGTTCTTC. This rearrangement joins TRBV30 to TRBJ2-1; 8 bases map to TRBD2. The CDR3 runs 13 residues. V shed 4 bases and J 15 bases; nucleotides not matched to a gene: 14. CDR1 and CDR2 (germline): GTSNPN, SVGIG (reference sequence). Using reference TRBV30 and TRBJ2-1 for the parts outside the CDR3, the full variable domain is SQTIHQWPATLVQPVGSPLSLECTVEGTSNPNLYWYRQAAGRGLQLLFYSVGIGQISSEVPQNLSASRPQDRQFILSSKKLLLSDSGFYLCAWIPAGERRPFFGPGTRLTVL.